The text below deals with one T cell receptor beta chain. The CDR3 has 18 residues. The germline V gene has CDR1 LGHNA and CDR2 YNFKEQ. The trim removed 0 bases at V and 4 bases at J, leaving 6 bases unmatched. The data derive from a study of blood T cells in healthy people across ages. Combining a sample-barcoded 5' primer with a J-beta primer mix, a second PCR ran for about 6 to 11 cycles. MiXCR was run by TCRdb on the 5' RACE reads, yielding one entry per CDR3 protein. The table includes 650,000 to 900,000 distinct CDR3 sequences, 55% to 65% detected once. The rearrangement joins TRBV4-2 to TRBJ2-1, with 13 bases lining up with TRBD2. The origin of this receptor is a man between 25 and 39 years old in good health. Sequencing used blood. This chain's CDR3 is CASSQEGTTSGGYNEQFF. CDR3 DNA sequence: TGTGCCAGCAGCCAAGAAGGGACGACTAGCGGGGGGTACAATGAGCAGTTCTTC.